This TCR beta chain stems from a study of radiotherapy plus CTLA-4 blockade in lung cancer. The wider study: Of all patients, around 20% responded objectively and roughly 31% showed disease control. The study's findings and limits: Radiotherapy with ipilimumab was followed by blood expansion of tumor-derived clones.

Chemo-refractory metastatic non-small-cell lung cancer patients received focal radiation with ipilimumab CTLA-4 blockade. Measured with immunoSEQ multiplex PCR; TCRdb has only the in-frame clones, and not every one. The profile covers about 19,000 clones, with about 84% appearing a single time and about a quarter taken by the ten largest. About this clone: What it recognizes is unknown.

CDR1 is MNHEY, CDR2 SVGAGI, per germline. After removal of 4 bases from V and 4 bases from J, the junction contained 6 bases not matched to a gene. This CDR3 has 15 amino acids. The source of this sequence is a human donor with non-small cell lung cancer whose response to radiotherapy plus ipilimumab could not be evaluated. Here the sequenced sample was peripheral blood, taken from a patient treated with radiotherapy plus ipilimumab. This rearrangement joins TRBV6-5 to TRBJ2-5; 10 bases match TRBD1. CDR3 protein: CASSSGTGVIETQYF. The CDR3 DNA is TGTGCCAGCAGTTCTGGGACAGGGGTAATAGAGACCCAGTACTTC.